This TCR beta chain was profiled in a study of post-analysis software for immune sequencing data (dated by TCRdb to 2014 to 2015). For the wider study: Relapsing-remitting, secondary progressive and progressive-relapsing multiple sclerosis were recorded as disease courses, and subtype annotation was lacking for some patients. The patient repertoires were set against 10 to 11 previously published healthy control repertoires from donors whose ages ranged from roughly 6 to 27 years. A subset of samples was prepared in parallel using single-end sample barcoding, then pooled and co-amplified after Illumina adapter ligation. The study at large found these results: The control group was slightly older than the multiple sclerosis patient group. Normalized Chao1 diversity was significantly lower in multiple sclerosis patients than controls, suggesting substantial peripheral T-cell clonal expansion. When samples were clustered directly using the F measure, samples prepared in the same batch co-clustered strongly, which prompted a batch-effect correction. Patients showed significantly higher frequencies than controls for a few TRBV segments, among them TRBV5-6, TRBV5-1 and TRBV20-1.

A word on this clonotype: Its antigen target is currently unknown. No base quality values were provided; no much bigger clone lies one nucleotide off.

The germline V gene yields SQVTM for CDR1 and ANQGSEA for CDR2. At the junction V is shortened by 4 bases and J by 2 bases, with 9 bases in between. Including cysteine and phenylalanine, the CDR3 has 13 amino acids. Only the CDR3 DNA stays, 39 bases, in frame from base 1. To demonstrate the VDJtools post-analysis software, the study profiled TCR beta repertoires from the peripheral blood of about 13 young patients with multiple sclerosis. The patients with multiple sclerosis were children and adolescents between roughly 6 and 17 years of age. The protocol used for the library was PCR. TCRdb lists the instrument as Illumina HiSeq 2500. To reduce PCR and sequencing biases, unique molecular identifiers were built into the TCR beta cDNA libraries. Every 1 to 10 million input T cells yielded around 500,000 cDNA molecules, meaning each molecule approximated one T cell. The patient libraries were prepared and sequenced with the same protocol used for the earlier healthy control dataset. Within a given batch, samples were prepared together, multiplexed and sequenced on the same HiSeq lane. The published analysis was carried out like this. Raw barcoded reads were processed with MIGEC, and single-read molecular identifier groups were discarded before consensus assembly and CDR3 extraction. Clonotype tables were post-analysed with VDJtools, and diversity was normalized by down-sampling all datasets to the smallest sample size. To correct batch-related cross-sample contamination, repertoire overlap clustering matched CDR3 amino acid sequences but not nucleotide sequences. The raw public reads went through TCRdb reprocessing: fastp at Q25, MiXCR clone calling, in-frame beta chains kept. All rows with the same CDR3 protein become a single entry with the most common DNA and genes. TCRdb, not the original authors, processed these V and J calls. In all, the sample holds some 690,000 distinct CDR3 sequences, and roughly 30% of those were seen once. Jointly, the top ten make up roughly 0.54% of the sample.

This receptor was identified in a girl aged 5-17 years with multiple sclerosis. The sequence links TRBV29-1 to TRBJ1-5, with TRBD1 as a weak D call on 6 bases. The sample taken for sequencing was blood. The nucleotide sequence is TGCAGCGTTGCAGGGGATGGCAATCAGCCCCAGCATTTT. Its protein reads: CSVAGDGNQPQHF.